This TCR beta chain was profiled in a study of T cells in localized non-small cell lung cancer. This CDR3 has 16 amino acids. Trimming took off 4 bases at V and 2 bases at J, with 15 bases between the two ends. Germline V gives CDR1 SGHNT, CDR2 YENEEA. Details on this clone: Its antigen is not known.

The protocol was immunoSEQ multiplex PCR, while the TCRdb copy is restricted to in-frame clones and leaves out a portion. The top ten clones hold around 17% of a sample with about 2,200 clones, 20% to 25% of them seen once. Study results and limitations: Uninvolved adjacent lung had the highest recorded T cell clonality, with tumor below it. The appearance of a median 57 of the top 100 tumor clones was seen in adjacent lung. Prolonged overall survival went with higher T cell density in the blood. Analysis by sequencing included only one tumor region, so heterogeneity remains possible.

The chain recombines TRBV11-3 with TRBJ1-3; tentatively, D is TRBD1 (6 bases). The sample consisted of lung tumor tissue, taken before any cancer treatment. The source is a man between 40 and 70 years old with stage II lung adenocarcinoma. CDR3 DNA: TGTGCCAGCAGCTCCTTCCCAGGACAGCCTGGAAACACCATATATTTT. Protein: CASSSFPGQPGNTIYF.